These 10 T cell receptor beta chains share one sample of origin, sequenced in a study of blood T cell repertoires in COVID-19. Profiled with immunoSEQ multiplex PCR; TCRdb holds only in-frame clones, not every one. Of 120,000 or so clones in the sample, about 86% are singletons; the top ten hold roughly 8%. Sequencing input: peripheral blood. The receptors were sampled from a man between 65 and 85 years old who had recovered from COVID-19.

The chain uses TRBV10-3 and TRBJ1-1; D unresolved. The germline V and J ends were trimmed by 1 base and 2 bases, with 8 bases remaining between them. The germline CDR1 and CDR2 sequences are ENHRY and SYGVKD. The CDR3 spans 14 residues. CDR3 sequence: CAISELERNTEAFF. CDR3 DNA sequence: TGTGCCATCAGTGAGTTGGAGAGAAACACTGAAGCTTTCTTT.

Remarks on this clone: At one end the junction does not follow the germline gene, possibly because of a read error. The rearrangement joins TRBV18 to TRBJ1-2, with 7 bases that match TRBD1. CDR3 length: 11 amino acids. CDR1 is KGHSH, CDR2 LQKENI, per germline. This CDR3 reads CASSPTGPEPF. The CDR3 DNA is TGTGCCAGCTCACCGACAGGGCCAGAACCCTTC. Full variable domain (missing parts from reference TRBV18 and TRBJ1-2): NAGVMQNPRHLVRRRGQEARLRCSPMKGHSHVYWYRQLPEEGLKFMVYLQKENIIDESGMPKERFSAEFPKEGPSILRIQQVVRGDSAAYFCASSPTGPEPFGSGTRLTVV.

The gene calls are TRBV7-3 and TRBJ2-3; TRBD1 is a possible D gene (6 bases). Looked up from germline, CDR1 is SGHTA and CDR2 is FQGTGA. V lost 5 bases and J lost 3, with 12 bases in between. The CDR3 loop spans 14 amino acids. CDR3 nucleotide sequence: TGTGCCAGCAGCCCTATGGGGGCGACAGATACGCAGTATTTT. This sequence encodes CASSPMGATDTQYF.

This clone has only one observation. The chain's CDR3 is CASSQVAGSYNEQFF. CDR3 nucleotides: TGTGCCAGCAGCCAGGTAGCGGGATCCTACAATGAGCAGTTCTTC. The V call is TRBV14, the J call TRBJ2-1; 8 bases are shared with TRBD2. J lost 1 base, V lost 3 bases, and 2 bases had no gene match. Germline CDR1 reads SGHDN; CDR2 reads FVKESK. The CDR3 contains 15 residues.

The sample holds a few counts of this clone. The chain joins TRBV5-1 to TRBJ1-2; D possibly corresponds to TRBD1 (6 bases). The V end was cut by 2 bases, the J end by 6 bases, with 17 bases between. The germline CDR1 and CDR2 sequences are SGHRS and YFSETQ. The CDR3 length is 15 residues. CDR3 sequence: CASSLGQTASDGYTF. Written as DNA, the CDR3 is TGCGCCAGCAGCTTAGGACAGACTGCGAGCGATGGCTACACCTTC.

The chain links TRBV4-1 to TRBJ2-2, with 7 nucleotides matching TRBD2. CDR1 and CDR2 from the germline V gene are MGHRA and YSYEKL. This CDR3 is built from 14 residues. V lost 10 bases, J lost 3 bases, and 8 bases stayed unmatched. CDR3 in DNA: TGCGCCACGTCGTGGCTAGCGGACACCGGGGAGCTGTTTTTT. This translates into CATSWLADTGELFF.

This chain joins TRBV11-1 and TRBJ2-1; D possibly corresponds to TRBD1 (6 bases). The V gene lost 6 bases and the J gene lost 3 bases, with 18 bases spanning the gap. The CDR3 runs 16 residues. CDR1 and CDR2 (germline): SGHAT, FQDESV (reference sequence). CDR3 loop: CASSQQPTGIYNEQFF. CDR3 in DNA: TGTGCCAGCAGTCAACAGCCAACAGGGATCTACAATGAGCAGTTCTTC.

The sample holds one count of this clone. The chain uses TRBV9 and TRBJ2-5, with 9 nucleotides matching TRBD2. The J segment lost 2 bases and the V segment lost 0 bases, leaving 5 bases of the junction unmatched. CDR3 length equals 16 residues. CDR1 is SGDLS, CDR2 YYNGEE, per germline. CDR3: CASSVGPSGVQETQYF. Here the CDR3 DNA reads TGTGCCAGCAGCGTAGGCCCTAGCGGGGTACAAGAGACCCAGTACTTC. The variable domain in full, with the rest retrieved from reference TRBV9 and TRBJ2-5, is DSGVTQTPKHLITATGQRVTLRCSPRSGDLSVYWYQQSLDQGLQFLIQYYNGEERAKGNILERFSAQQFPDLHSELNLSSLELGDSALYFCASSVGPSGVQETQYFGPGTRLLVL.

The V call is TRBV4-1, the J call TRBJ1-6, with TRBD1 matching 10 bases. CDR1 MGHRA and CDR2 YSYEKL come from the germline V gene. J was trimmed by 6 bases and V by 4 bases; bases with no gene match: 9. This CDR3 spans 17 amino acids. The CDR3 DNA reads TGCGCCAGCAGCCTTCCCGGGACAGGGGTCCTTAATTCACCCCTCCACTTT. This codes for CASSLPGTGVLNSPLHF.

The chain has TRBV6-1 and TRBJ1-4; D is unclear. The germline gives CDR1 MNHNS, CDR2 SASEGT. This CDR3 spans 12 amino acids. The V end lost 8 bases, the J end lost 8 bases, and 12 bases lay between the germline ends. Here the CDR3 DNA reads TGTGCCAGCTCGGGAGGAACCGAAAAACTGTTTTTT. Its protein product is CASSGGTEKLFF.